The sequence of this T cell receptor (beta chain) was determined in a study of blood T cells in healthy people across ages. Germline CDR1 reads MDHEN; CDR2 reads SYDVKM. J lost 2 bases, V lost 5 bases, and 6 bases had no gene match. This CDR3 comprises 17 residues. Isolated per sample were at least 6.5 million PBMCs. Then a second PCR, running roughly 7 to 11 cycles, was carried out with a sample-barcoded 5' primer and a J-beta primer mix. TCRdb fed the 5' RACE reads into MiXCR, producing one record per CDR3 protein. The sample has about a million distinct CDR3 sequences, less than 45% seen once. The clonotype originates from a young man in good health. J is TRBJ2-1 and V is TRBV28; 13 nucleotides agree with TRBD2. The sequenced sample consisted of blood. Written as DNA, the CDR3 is TGTGCCAGCAGTCCGTTAGGACTAGCGGGGGCCTACAATGAGCAGTTCTTC. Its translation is CASSPLGLAGAYNEQFF.